This TCR beta chain was sequenced in a study of shared clonotypes between healthy human individuals. Sequencing was performed with immunoSEQ multiplex PCR; in TCRdb, only in-frame clones are kept and a portion is missing. The table shows around 1.6 million clones, with 95% to 99% occurring only once. CDR1 is MNHNS and CDR2 is SASEGT in the germline V gene. Deletions cut 1 base from V and 8 bases from J, with 12 bases between. This CDR3 comprises 13 residues. The V and J genes are TRBV6-1 and TRBJ2-7, with D unresolved. This clonotype was obtained from a man aged 30 to 45 in good health. Sequencing used naive CD4+ T cells sorted from blood. Documented subset: CD45RA+ positively selected. The CDR3 nucleotides are TGTGCCAGCAGTGAAGGAGGTAATACTAAGCAGTACTTC. This encodes CASSEGGNTKQYF.